Listed here are 19 T cell receptor beta chains from one sample, sequenced in a study of T-cell reconstitution after alpha-beta-depleted transplantation in children. Unique molecular identifiers were incorporated into the prepared TCRbeta library. TCRdb reprocessed the PCR reads via MiXCR and lists one record per CDR3 protein. The sample lists over 400,000 distinct CDR3 sequences, around two fifths occurring once. The sequences come from PBMCs, collected before TCRalphabeta/CD19-depleted stem cell transplant. Receptors originate from a girl under 10 years old with aplastic anemia, due to receive a stem cell transplant.

The rearrangement links TRBV5-8 to TRBJ2-5; D ambiguous. Trimming took 4 bases from V and 5 from J, leaving 15 bases between them. CDR3 length equals 14 residues. Germline CDR1 reads SGHTS; CDR2 reads YDEGEE. The CDR3 is CASSQNIGIETQYF. CDR3 nucleotides: TGTGCCAGCAGCCAGAACATAGGGATCGAGACCCAGTACTTC.

This clonotype came up many times. The gene calls are TRBV4-2 and TRBJ2-7; 8 bases match TRBD2. This CDR3 has 15 amino acids. The V and J ends lost 3 bases and 4 bases, in that order; junction bases with no gene match: 8. Looked up from germline, CDR1 is LGHNA and CDR2 is YNFKEQ. CDR3 bases: TGTGCCAGCAGCCATTTCACTAGCGGACAGTACGAGCAGTACTTC. Translating gives CASSHFTSGQYEQYF.

This chain connects TRBV7-9 to TRBJ2-5; TRBD1 agrees at 7 bases. The CDR3 spans 17 residues. Per the germline V gene, CDR1 is SEHNR and CDR2 is FQNEAQ (reference sequence). J lost 5 bases, V lost 5 bases, and 17 bases had no gene match. The CDR3: CASSPRPGTVSVETQYF. CDR3 sequence (DNA): TGTGCCAGCAGCCCGCGTCCCGGGACAGTGTCGGTTGAGACCCAGTACTTC.

CDR3 coding DNA: TGTGCCAGCAACGTGAGGAACACTGAAGCTTTCTTT. It encodes CASNVRNTEAFF. The chain uses TRBV28 and TRBJ1-1, with D unclear. With 7 bases removed from V and 1 base from J, the gap between germline ends came to 7 bases. The CDR3 runs 12 residues. Germline CDR1 reads MDHEN; CDR2 reads SYDVKM. Variable domain in full (rest from reference TRBV28 and TRBJ1-1): DVKVTQSSRYLVKRTGEKVFLECVQDMDHENMFWYRQDPGLGLRLIYFSYDVKMKEKGDIPEGYSVSREKKERFSLILESASTNQTSMYLCASNVRNTEAFFGQGTRLTVV.

This rearrangement joins TRBV20-1 to TRBJ2-2, with D possibly TRBD2 on 6 matching bases. This CDR3 has 14 amino acids. V lost 0 bases, J lost 6 bases, and 11 bases lay in between. Germline loops: CDR1 DFQATT, CDR2 SNEGSKA (reference sequence). The CDR3 reads CSARDHGGPGELFF. CDR3 DNA sequence: TGCAGTGCTAGAGATCATGGAGGGCCCGGGGAGCTGTTTTTT.

V gene TRBV7-6 combines with J gene TRBJ2-5; 7 nucleotides agree with TRBD2. Germline V CDR1 and CDR2: SGHVS, FNYEAQ. Trimming cost V 5 bases and J 2 bases; bases outside gene matches: 5. The CDR3 totals 14 residues. The CDR3 DNA follows: TGTGCCAGCAGCCGCGCGGGGGTTCAAGAGACCCAGTACTTC. Its translation is CASSRAGVQETQYF.

V usage is TRBV7-2 and J usage is TRBJ2-5, with 10 bases fitting TRBD1. The CDR3 has 15 residues. Germline assignment: CDR1 SGHTA and CDR2 FQGNSA. Germline trimming cut 5 bases from V and 5 bases from J; bases unmatched to any gene: 8. The CDR3 spells CASSTGQGIWETQYF. The CDR3 DNA is TGTGCCAGCAGCACGGGACAGGGGATCTGGGAGACCCAGTACTTC. Supplemented by reference TRBV7-2 and TRBJ2-5, the full variable domain reads GAGVSQSPSNKVTEKGKDVELRCDPISGHTALYWYRQSLGQGLEFLIYFQGNSAPDKSGLPSDRFSAERTGGSVSTLTIQRTQQEDSAVYLCASSTGQGIWETQYFGPGTRLLVL.

The count of this clonotype is one. The rearrangement joins TRBV15 to TRBJ1-4; D remains ambiguous. V gave up 5 bases and J gave up 0 bases, with 4 bases separating them. This CDR3 comprises 13 residues. CDR1 and CDR2 (germline): LNHNV, YYDKDF (reference sequence). CDR3 in amino acids: CATSRATNEKLFF. The DNA of the CDR3 is TGTGCCACCAGCCGAGCAACTAATGAAAAACTGTTTTTT.

The rearrangement uses TRBV5-1 and TRBJ1-6; TRBD1 is a possible D gene (5 bases). The germline V gene encodes CDR1 SGHRS and CDR2 YFSETQ. The CDR3 spans 16 residues. V was clipped by 4 bases and J by 14 bases, with 25 bases between them. The CDR3 loop is CASSLGPVGDGATLHF. In nucleotides, the CDR3 is TGCGCCAGCAGCCTGGGCCCCGTGGGTGACGGGGCCACCCTCCACTTT.

This clonotype was seen more than once but under ten times. J is TRBJ2-3 and V is TRBV7-2; D unresolved. This CDR3 region has 13 residues. Trimming removed 1 base from V and 5 bases from J, with 7 bases in between. Germline V CDR1 and CDR2: SGHTA, FQGNSA. The CDR3 nucleotides read TGTGCCAGCAGCTTAGTCCAACAAGATACGCAGTATTTT. It codes for CASSLVQQDTQYF.

This clonotype showed up just a few times. This chain connects TRBV7-2 to TRBJ2-5; D ambiguous. The CDR3 has 14 amino acids. V lost 5 bases and J 4 bases, leaving 14 bases between the germline ends. Per germline, CDR1 SGHTA and CDR2 FQGNSA. CDR3 sequence (DNA): TGTGCCAGCAGCGCAACATACGGAGCAGAGACCCAGTACTTC. Protein: CASSATYGAETQYF.

The table lists this clonotype with a few counts. This chain links TRBV28 with TRBJ2-7; 7 bases are a match to TRBD1. Germline trimming cut 7 bases from V and 4 bases from J; bases unmatched to any gene: 4. The CDR3 sequence is 12 residues long. CDR1 and CDR2 (germline): MDHEN, SYDVKM. The CDR3 DNA follows: TGTGCCAGCACCGGGACAGCGTACGAGCAGTACTTC. Encoded protein: CASTGTAYEQYF. Variable domain in full (rest from reference TRBV28 and TRBJ2-7): DVKVTQSSRYLVKRTGEKVFLECVQDMDHENMFWYRQDPGLGLRLIYFSYDVKMKEKGDIPEGYSVSREKKERFSLILESASTNQTSMYLCASTGTAYEQYFGPGTRLTVT.

The chain combines TRBV11-2 with TRBJ1-1, with 10 bases aligning to TRBD1. CDR1 and CDR2 (germline): SGHAT, FQNNGV. V gave up 5 bases and J gave up 3 bases; unmatched junction bases: 3. CDR3 length: 14 amino acids. The CDR3 nucleotides read TGTGCCAGCAGCGGACAGGGGGAAGACACTGAAGCTTTCTTT. Amino acids: CASSGQGEDTEAFF. The whole variable domain, remainder taken from reference TRBV11-2 and TRBJ1-1, is EAGVAQSPRYKIIEKRQSVAFWCNPISGHATLYWYQQILGQGPKLLIQFQNNGVVDDSQLPKDRFSAERLKGVDSTLKIQPAKLEDSAVYLCASSGQGEDTEAFFGQGTRLTVV.

This clonotype was recorded a few times. The CDR3 DNA follows: TGCAGTGCTAGTTGGCGGGTGGGAGGAGGTGAGCAGTTCTTC. Protein: CSASWRVGGGEQFF. J is TRBJ2-1 and V is TRBV20-1; perhaps TRBD2 as D (6 bases). This CDR3 comprises 14 residues. CDR1 is DFQATT, CDR2 SNEGSKA, per germline (reference sequence). Trimming removed 3 bases at V and 9 bases at J, with 18 bases between.

This clonotype occurred many times. The gene calls are TRBV5-5 and TRBJ1-1; the D gene is possibly TRBD1 (5 bases). The CDR3 consists of 14 residues. The germline V gene has CDR1 SGHKS and CDR2 YYEKEE (reference sequence). The V gene lost 3 bases and the J gene lost 10 bases, with 19 bases spanning the gap. The CDR3 protein is CASSSIGGRLGAFF. CDR3 DNA: TGTGCCAGCAGCTCCATTGGGGGTCGGCTTGGAGCTTTCTTT.

This clonotype has a count of ten or more. The V gene is TRBV6-2 or TRBV6-3, the J gene TRBJ1-1; no clear D. The CDR3 has 19 residues. Germline V CDR1 and CDR2: MNHEY, SVGEGT. V lost 2 bases to trimming and J lost 0 bases, with 22 bases between them. Here the CDR3 reads CASSYERISGQPLNTEAFF. The CDR3 region has the DNA TGTGCCAGCAGTTACGAGAGGATAAGCGGTCAGCCTCTGAACACTGAAGCTTTCTTT.

This clonotype has only a few counts. The chain is built from TRBV7-9 and TRBJ2-2; no clear D gene. V was cut by 5 bases and J by 1 base, with 8 bases left in between. The CDR3 covers 14 residues. In germline, CDR1 is SEHNR, CDR2 FQNEAQ (reference sequence). Written as DNA, the CDR3 is TGTGCCAGCAGCGGCAGGATGAACACCGGGGAGCTGTTTTTT. This translates into CASSGRMNTGELFF.

Many counts were recorded for this clonotype. The chain uses TRBV5-5 and TRBJ2-5, with D unclear. The CDR3 is 16 amino acids. Germline CDR1 is SGHKS and CDR2 is YYEKEE (reference sequence). V was cut by 4 bases and J by 0 bases, with 16 bases left in between. CDR3 amino acids: CASSLWGQSNQETQYF. Written as DNA, the CDR3 is TGTGCCAGCAGCCTTTGGGGTCAGAGTAACCAAGAGACCCAGTACTTC.

This clonotype was counted only a few times. V and J are TRBV20-1 and TRBJ2-2; D not resolved. Trimming cost V 5 bases and J 0 bases, with 10 bases left between them. The CDR3 is made up of 14 amino acids. CDR1 DFQATT and CDR2 SNEGSKA come from the germline V gene (reference sequence). CDR3 amino acids: CSAPRAANTGELFF. The CDR3 nucleotides read TGCAGTGCTCCCCGGGCCGCGAACACCGGGGAGCTGTTTTTT.